The TCR beta chain under discussion was sequenced for a study of OX40 agonist ivuxolimab in advanced cancers. TCRdb keeps only in-frame clones here, not all; method: immunoSEQ multiplex PCR. The table shows 51,000 or so clones, with approximately 85% occurring only once. In germline, CDR1 is SGDLS, CDR2 YYNGEE. This CDR3 has 14 residues. With 1 base clipped from V and 9 bases from J, the junction kept 9 bases outside the gene matches. V and J are TRBV9 and TRBJ1-2; 7 bases are shared with TRBD1. The specimen was CD4+ or CD8+ T cells sorted from blood, collected in a trial of the OX40 agonist ivuxolimab. The receptor comes from an adult with an advanced solid tumor such as melanoma, head and neck, liver or kidney cancer. The CDR3 spells CASSVLTGQLCYTF. The DNA for the CDR3 is TGTGCCAGCAGCGTACTGACAGGGCAATTGTGCTACACCTTC. The whole variable domain, remainder taken from reference TRBV9 and TRBJ1-2, is DSGVTQTPKHLITATGQRVTLRCSPRSGDLSVYWYQQSLDQGLQFLIQYYNGEERAKGNILERFSAQQFPDLHSELNLSSLELGDSALYFCASSVLTGQLCYTFGSGTRLTVV.